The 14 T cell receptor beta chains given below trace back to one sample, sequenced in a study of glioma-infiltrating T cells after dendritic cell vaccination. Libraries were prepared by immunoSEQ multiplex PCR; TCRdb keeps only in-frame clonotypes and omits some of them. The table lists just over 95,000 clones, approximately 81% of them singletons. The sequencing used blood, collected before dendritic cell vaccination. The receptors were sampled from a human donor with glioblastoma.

Here the CDR3 DNA reads TGTGCCAGCAAGAGGGCAGATACGCAGTATTTT. Amino acids: CASKRADTQYF. The genes are TRBV2 and TRBJ2-3, with D maybe TRBD2 (5 bases). V dropped 7 bases and J dropped 4 bases, with 6 bases sitting between them. The CDR3 has 11 residues. Germline V gives CDR1 SNHLY, CDR2 FYNNEI.

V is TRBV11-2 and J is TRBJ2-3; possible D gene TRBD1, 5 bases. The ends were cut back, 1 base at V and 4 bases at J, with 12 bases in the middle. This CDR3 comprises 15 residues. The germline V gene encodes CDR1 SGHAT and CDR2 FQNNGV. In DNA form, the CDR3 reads TGTGCCAGCAGCTTAGGAGGCAGGGAAGCAGATACGCAGTATTTT. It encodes CASSLGGREADTQYF.

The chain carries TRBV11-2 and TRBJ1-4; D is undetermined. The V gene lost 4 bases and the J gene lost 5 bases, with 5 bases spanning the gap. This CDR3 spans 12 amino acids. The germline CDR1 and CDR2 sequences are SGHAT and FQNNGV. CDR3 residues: CASSSENEKLFF. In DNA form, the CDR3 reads TGTGCCAGCAGCTCGGAGAATGAAAAACTGTTTTTT.

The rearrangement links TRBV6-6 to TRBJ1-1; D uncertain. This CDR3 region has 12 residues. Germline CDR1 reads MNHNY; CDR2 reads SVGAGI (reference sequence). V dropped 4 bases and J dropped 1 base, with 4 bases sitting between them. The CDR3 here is CASSSGNTEAFF. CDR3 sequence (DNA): TGTGCCAGCAGTTCAGGGAACACTGAAGCTTTCTTT.

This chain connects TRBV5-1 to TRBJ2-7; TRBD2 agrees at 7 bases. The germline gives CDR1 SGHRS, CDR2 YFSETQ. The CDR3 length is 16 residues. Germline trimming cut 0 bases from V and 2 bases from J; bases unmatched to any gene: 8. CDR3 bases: TGCGCCAGCAGCTTGGAAAGGCCTAGCGGAACCTACGAGCAGTACTTC. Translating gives CASSLERPSGTYEQYF. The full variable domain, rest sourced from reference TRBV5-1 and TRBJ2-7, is KAGVTQTPRYLIKTRGQQVTLSCSPISGHRSVSWYQQTPGQGLQFLFEYFSETQRNKGNFPGRFSGRQFSNSRSEMNVSTLELGDSALYLCASSLERPSGTYEQYFGPGTRLTVT.

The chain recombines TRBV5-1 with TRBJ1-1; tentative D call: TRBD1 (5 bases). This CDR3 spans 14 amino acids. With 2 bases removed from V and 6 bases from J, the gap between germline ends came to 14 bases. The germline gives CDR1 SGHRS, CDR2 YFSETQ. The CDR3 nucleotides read TGCGCCAGCAGCTTTCGATACAGGTCCTCTGAAGCTTTCTTT. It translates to CASSFRYRSSEAFF.

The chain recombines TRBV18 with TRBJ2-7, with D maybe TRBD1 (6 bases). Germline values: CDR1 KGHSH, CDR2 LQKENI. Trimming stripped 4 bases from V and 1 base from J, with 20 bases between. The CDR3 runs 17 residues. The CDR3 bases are TGTGCCAGCTCACTACATCCACCGGGACAAACATCCTACGAGCAGTACTTC. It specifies CASSLHPPGQTSYEQYF.

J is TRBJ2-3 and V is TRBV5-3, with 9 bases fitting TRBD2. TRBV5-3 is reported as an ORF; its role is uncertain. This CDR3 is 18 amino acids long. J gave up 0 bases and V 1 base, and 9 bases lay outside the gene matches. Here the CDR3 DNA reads TGTGCCAGAAGCTTGTCTCGAGGGCTAGCGGGGAGCACAGATACGCAGTATTTT. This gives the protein CARSLSRGLAGSTDTQYF.

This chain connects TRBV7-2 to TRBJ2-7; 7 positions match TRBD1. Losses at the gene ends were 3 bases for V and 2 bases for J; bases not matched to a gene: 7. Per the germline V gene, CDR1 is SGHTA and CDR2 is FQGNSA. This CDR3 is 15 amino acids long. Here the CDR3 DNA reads TGTGCCAGCAGCTTGGCCGGGACAGCTACCTACGAGCAGTACTTC. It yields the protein CASSLAGTATYEQYF.

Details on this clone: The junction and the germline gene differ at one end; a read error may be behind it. In DNA, the CDR3 is TGTACCAGTAGGGCCACAGGGGTCGGGTCCTACGAGCAGTACTTC. This codes for CTSRATGVGSYEQYF. The gene calls are TRBV19 and TRBJ2-7; 7 bases agree with TRBD1. Germline V lookup: CDR1 LNHDA, CDR2 SQIVND (reference sequence). CDR3 length: 15 residues. The full variable domain, rest sourced from reference TRBV19 and TRBJ2-7, is DGGITQSPKYLFRKEGQNVTLSCEQNLNHDAMYWYRQDPGQGLRLIYYSQIVNDFQKGDIAEGYSVSREKKESFPLTVTSAQKNPTAFYLCTSRATGVGSYEQYFGPGTRLTVT.

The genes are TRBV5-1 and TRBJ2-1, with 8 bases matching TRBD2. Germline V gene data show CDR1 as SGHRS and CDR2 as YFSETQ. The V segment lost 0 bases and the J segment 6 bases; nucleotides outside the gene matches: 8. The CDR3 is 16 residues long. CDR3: CASSLAGAGVGNEQFF. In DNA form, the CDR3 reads TGCGCCAGCAGCTTGGCCGGAGCGGGAGTGGGCAATGAGCAGTTCTTC. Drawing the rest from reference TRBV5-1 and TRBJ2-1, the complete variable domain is KAGVTQTPRYLIKTRGQQVTLSCSPISGHRSVSWYQQTPGQGLQFLFEYFSETQRNKGNFPGRFSGRQFSNSRSEMNVSTLELGDSALYLCASSLAGAGVGNEQFFGPGTRLTVL.

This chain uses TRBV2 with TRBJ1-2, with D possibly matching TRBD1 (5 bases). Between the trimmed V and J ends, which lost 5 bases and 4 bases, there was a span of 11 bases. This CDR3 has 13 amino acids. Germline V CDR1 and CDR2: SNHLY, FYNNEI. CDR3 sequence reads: CASSPQDTYGYTF. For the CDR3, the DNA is TGTGCCAGCAGTCCACAGGACACCTATGGCTACACCTTC.

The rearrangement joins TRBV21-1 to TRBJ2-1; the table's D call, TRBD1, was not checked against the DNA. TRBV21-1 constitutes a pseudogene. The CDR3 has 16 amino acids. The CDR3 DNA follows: TGTGCCAGCAGCAAAGCTAGGACACCTACCTACAATGAGCAGTTCTTC. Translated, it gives CASSKARTPTYNEQFF.

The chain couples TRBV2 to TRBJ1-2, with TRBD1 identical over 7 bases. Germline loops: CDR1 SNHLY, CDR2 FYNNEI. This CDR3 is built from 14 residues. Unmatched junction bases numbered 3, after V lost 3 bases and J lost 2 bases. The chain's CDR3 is CASSEAGGNYGYTF. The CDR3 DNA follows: TGTGCCAGCAGTGAGGCAGGGGGGAACTATGGCTACACCTTC. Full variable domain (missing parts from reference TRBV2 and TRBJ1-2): EPEVTQTPSHQVTQMGQEVILRCVPISNHLYFYWYRQILGQKVEFLVSFYNNEISEKSEIFDDQFSVERPDGSNFTLKIRSTKLEDSAMYFCASSEAGGNYGYTFGSGTRLTVV.